This TCR beta chain was found in a study of identical twins. Template switching (which added a universal primer site) was used, and cDNA carried unique molecular identifiers. TCRdb analysed the 5' RACE reads with MiXCR anew, one entry per CDR3 protein. The sample gives 400,000 to 550,000 distinct CDR3 sequences, approximately 25% of which show up once; 2.9% is in the top ten. Germline V lookup: CDR1 MNHEY, CDR2 SVGAGI. This CDR3 comprises 17 residues. V was clipped by 0 bases and J by 4 bases; unmatched bases: 11. Study-wide findings and caveats: Partial confounding of zero-insertion analyses by invariant MAIT and iNKT cells was possible.

Details on this clonotype: The antigen is unknown.

The same data also went into a second study, on T cells expressing NK-cell markers. This second report adds: HCMV serostatus: seven of eight sequenced donors positive, one negative. Each of roughly six donors carried dominant NKG2C+ clonotypes accounting for about 1.0-7.0% of CD8+ T cells.

The chain carries TRBV6-5 and TRBJ1-2; 7 nucleotides match TRBD1. The clonotype comes from a woman younger than 30 in good health. Sample: CD4+ T cells sorted from blood. Written as DNA, the CDR3 is TGTGCCAGCAGTTACTCCAAGTCTGGACAGGCCTTCTATGGCTACACCTTC. Protein product: CASSYSKSGQAFYGYTF.